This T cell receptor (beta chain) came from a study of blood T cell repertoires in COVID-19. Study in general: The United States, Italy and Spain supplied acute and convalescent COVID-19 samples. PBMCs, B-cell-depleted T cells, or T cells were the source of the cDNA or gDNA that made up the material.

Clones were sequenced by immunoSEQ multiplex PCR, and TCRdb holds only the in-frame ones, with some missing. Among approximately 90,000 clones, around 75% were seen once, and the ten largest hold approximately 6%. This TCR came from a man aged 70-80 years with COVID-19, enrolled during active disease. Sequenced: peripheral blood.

CDR3 DNA sequence: TGTGCCAGCAGGCCGACAGACCATAGCAATCAGCCCCAGCATTTT. Encoded protein: CASRPTDHSNQPQHF. V is TRBV2 and J is TRBJ1-5, with D possibly TRBD1 on 5 matching bases. Germline V gene lookup returns CDR1 SNHLY and CDR2 FYNNEI. V was trimmed by 6 bases and J by 0 bases, leaving 12 bases between them. This CDR3 has 15 amino acids. Combining the CDR3 with reference TRBV2 and TRBJ1-5 gives the whole variable domain EPEVTQTPSHQVTQMGQEVILRCVPISNHLYFYWYRQILGQKVEFLVSFYNNEISEKSEIFDDQFSVERPDGSNFTLKIRSTKLEDSAMYFCASRPTDHSNQPQHFGDGTRLSIL.